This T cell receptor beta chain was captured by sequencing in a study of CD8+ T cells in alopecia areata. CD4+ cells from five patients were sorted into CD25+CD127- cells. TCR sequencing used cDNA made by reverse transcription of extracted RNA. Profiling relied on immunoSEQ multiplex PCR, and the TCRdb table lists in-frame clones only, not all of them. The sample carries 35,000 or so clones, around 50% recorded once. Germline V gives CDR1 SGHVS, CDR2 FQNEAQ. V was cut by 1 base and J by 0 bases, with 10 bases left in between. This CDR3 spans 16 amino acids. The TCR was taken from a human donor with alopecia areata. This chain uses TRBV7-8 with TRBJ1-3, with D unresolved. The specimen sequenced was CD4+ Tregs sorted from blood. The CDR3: CASSLEVRRSGNTIYF. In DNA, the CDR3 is TGTGCCAGCAGCTTAGAGGTCCGACGCTCTGGAAACACCATATATTTT.